The clone carrying this TCR beta chain was counted between two and nine times. V was trimmed by 6 bases and J by 1 base, leaving 27 bases between them. The CDR3 has 18 residues. Germline CDR1 reads SQVTM; CDR2 reads ANQGSEA. Only in-frame clones appear in the TCRdb table, and some are missing; sequencing was by immunoSEQ multiplex PCR. The sample has roughly 73,000 clones, around four fifths seen once. This sample is drawn from a study of blood T cell repertoires in COVID-19. Study as a whole: Sources were T cells, B-cell-depleted T cells, or PBMCs; the material itself was cDNA or gDNA.

Sequencing used peripheral blood. This chain joins TRBV29-1 and TRBJ1-1; D may be TRBD1 (6 bases). The TCR comes from a woman between 55 and 75 years old with acute or convalescent COVID-19. In DNA, the CDR3 is TGCAGCGTCCTGACAGGTTGGGGCCAAGTCAGCTCGAACACTGAAGCTTTCTTT. Translated: CSVLTGWGQVSSNTEAFF.